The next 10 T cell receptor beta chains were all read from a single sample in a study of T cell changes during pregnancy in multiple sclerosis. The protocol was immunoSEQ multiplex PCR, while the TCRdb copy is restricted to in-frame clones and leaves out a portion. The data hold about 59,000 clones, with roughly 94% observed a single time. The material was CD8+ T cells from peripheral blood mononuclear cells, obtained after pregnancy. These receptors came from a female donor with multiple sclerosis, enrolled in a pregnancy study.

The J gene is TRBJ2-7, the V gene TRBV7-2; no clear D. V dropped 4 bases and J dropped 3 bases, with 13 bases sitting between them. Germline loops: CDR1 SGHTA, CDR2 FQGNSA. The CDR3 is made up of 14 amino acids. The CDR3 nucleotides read TGTGCCAGCAGCTGGCGAGAGACAATCTACGAGCAGTACTTC. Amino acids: CASSWRETIYEQYF.

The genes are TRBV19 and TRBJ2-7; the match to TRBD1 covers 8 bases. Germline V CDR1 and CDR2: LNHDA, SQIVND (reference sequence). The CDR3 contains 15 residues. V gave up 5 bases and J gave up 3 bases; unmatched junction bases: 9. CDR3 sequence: CASSPWTGTHYEQYF. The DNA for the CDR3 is TGTGCCAGTAGTCCGTGGACAGGGACCCACTACGAGCAGTACTTC. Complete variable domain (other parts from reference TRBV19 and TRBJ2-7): DGGITQSPKYLFRKEGQNVTLSCEQNLNHDAMYWYRQDPGQGLRLIYYSQIVNDFQKGDIAEGYSVSREKKESFPLTVTSAQKNPTAFYLCASSPWTGTHYEQYFGPGTRLTVT.

CDR3 nucleotides: TGCGCCAGCAGCCAAGATTACCGCGGACAGGGAACCAACAATGAGCAGTTCTTC. It is translated as CASSQDYRGQGTNNEQFF. This chain uses TRBV4-3 with TRBJ2-1; 8 bases align to TRBD1. V was clipped by 0 bases and J by 5 bases; unmatched bases: 12. The CDR3 is 18 residues long. CDR1 is LGHNA and CDR2 is YSLEER in the germline V gene.

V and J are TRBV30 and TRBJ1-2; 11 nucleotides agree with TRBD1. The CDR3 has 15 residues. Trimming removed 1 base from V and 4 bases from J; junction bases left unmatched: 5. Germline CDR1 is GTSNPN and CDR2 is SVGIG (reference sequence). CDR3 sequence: CAWSGGQGAVYGYTF. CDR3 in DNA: TGTGCCTGGAGTGGAGGACAGGGGGCGGTCTATGGCTACACCTTC.

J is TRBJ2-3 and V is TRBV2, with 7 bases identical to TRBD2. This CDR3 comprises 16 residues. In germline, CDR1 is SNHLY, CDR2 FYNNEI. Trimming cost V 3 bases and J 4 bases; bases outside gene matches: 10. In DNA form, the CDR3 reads TGTGCCAGCAGTGATCCAACTAGCGCCCCCGCAGATACGCAGTATTTT. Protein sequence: CASSDPTSAPADTQYF. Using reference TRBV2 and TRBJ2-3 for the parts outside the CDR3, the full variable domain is EPEVTQTPSHQVTQMGQEVILRCVPISNHLYFYWYRQILGQKVEFLVSFYNNEISEKSEIFDDQFSVERPDGSNFTLKIRSTKLEDSAMYFCASSDPTSAPADTQYFGPGTRLTVL.

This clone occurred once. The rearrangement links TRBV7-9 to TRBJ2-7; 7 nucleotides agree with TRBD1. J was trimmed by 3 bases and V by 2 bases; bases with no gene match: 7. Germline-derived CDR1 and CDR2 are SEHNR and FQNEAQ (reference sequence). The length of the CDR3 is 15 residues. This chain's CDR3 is CASSLPETGHYEQYF. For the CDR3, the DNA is TGTGCCAGCAGCTTACCAGAGACAGGGCACTACGAGCAGTACTTC.

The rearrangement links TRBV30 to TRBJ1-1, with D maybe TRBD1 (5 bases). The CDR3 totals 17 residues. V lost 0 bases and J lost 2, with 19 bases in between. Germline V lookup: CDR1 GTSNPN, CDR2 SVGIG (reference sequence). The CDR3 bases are TGTGCCTGGAGTGTAAAAAAAGGGGCAGGGTACAACACTGAAGCTTTCTTT. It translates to CAWSVKKGAGYNTEAFF.

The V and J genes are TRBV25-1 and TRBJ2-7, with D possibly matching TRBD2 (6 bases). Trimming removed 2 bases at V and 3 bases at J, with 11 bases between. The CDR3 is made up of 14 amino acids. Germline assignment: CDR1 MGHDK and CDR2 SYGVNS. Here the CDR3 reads CASSEGTYRYEQYF. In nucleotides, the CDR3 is TGTGCCAGCAGTGAAGGGACTTACCGCTACGAGCAGTACTTC.

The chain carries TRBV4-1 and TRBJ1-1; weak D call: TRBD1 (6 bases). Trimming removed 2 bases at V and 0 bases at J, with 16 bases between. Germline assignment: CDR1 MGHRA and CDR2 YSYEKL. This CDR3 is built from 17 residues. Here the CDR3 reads CASSQTGRGPMNTEAFF. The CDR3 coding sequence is TGCGCCAGCAGCCAAACAGGGCGGGGGCCTATGAACACTGAAGCTTTCTTT.

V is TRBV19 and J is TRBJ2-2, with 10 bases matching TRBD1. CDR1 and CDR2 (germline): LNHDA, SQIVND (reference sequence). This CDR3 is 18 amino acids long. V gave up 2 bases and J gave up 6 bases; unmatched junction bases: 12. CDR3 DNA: TGTGCCAGTAGTATAAGTGGCGGGACAGGGGTTATTGCCGGGGAGCTGTTTTTT. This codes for CASSISGGTGVIAGELFF.